Listed below are T cell receptor beta chains from one sample, sequenced in a study of cytomegalovirus exposure and HLA in healthy donors. Repertoires were generated with immunoSEQ multiplex PCR, while TCRdb's copy carries only in-frame clones and drops some. The sample contains 150,000 to 200,000 clones, more than 60% of which appear only once. The sequencing sample was made of PBMCs. The origin of the receptors is a human donor in good health. CDR3s include the opening cysteine and the closing phenylalanine or tryptophan. D genes are given only for firm matches. Part of the rows lack a size; the others show once, few, many or a class for expanded clones.

TRBV5-1,TRBD1,TRBJ1-3,NA,CASSLEGARGNTIYF,TGCGCCAGCAGCTTGGAGGGGGCGCGTGGAAACACCATATATTTT
TRBV4-1,NA,TRBJ2-5,NA,CASSQDGRGASQETQYF,TGCGCCAGCAGCCAAGATGGGAGGGGGGCTAGCCAAGAGACCCAGTACTTC
TRBV5-4,NA,TRBJ1-1,few,CASSPSRYGGRTEAFF,TGTGCCAGCAGCCCCAGCAGGTACGGGGGGAGAACTGAAGCTTTCTTT
TRBV12-5,TRBD2,TRBJ2-3,NA,CASGITRLAGGPGTDTQYF,TGTGCTAGTGGTATAACCCGACTAGCGGGGGGGCCCGGCACAGATACGCAGTATTTT
TRBV5-5,NA,TRBJ1-2,NA,CASSLGLGDQYGYTF,TGTGCCAGCAGCTTGGGGTTAGGGGATCAGTATGGCTACACCTTC
TRBV5-1,NA,TRBJ2-5,NA,CASSEIGRGETQYF,TGCGCCAGCAGCGAGATAGGCAGGGGAGAGACCCAGTACTTC
TRBV19,NA,TRBJ1-2,once,CASSADRFYGYTF,TGTGCCAGTAGTGCAGACAGGTTTTATGGCTACACCTTC
TRBV4-1,TRBD2,TRBJ2-7,NA,CASSPTRGGSEQYF,TGCGCCAGCAGTCCGACTCGGGGGGGTAGCGAGCAGTACTTC
TRBV7-3,TRBD2,TRBJ2-2,NA,CASSFGLAGNTGELFF,TGTGCCAGCAGCTTCGGGCTAGCGGGGAACACCGGGGAGCTGTTTTTT
TRBV13,TRBD2,TRBJ2-5,NA,CASSFGAGDETQYF,TGTGCCAGCAGCTTCGGGGCGGGGGACGAGACCCAATACTTC
TRBV7-8,TRBD1,TRBJ2-7,NA,CASSSTGRGHYEQYF,TGTGCCAGCAGCTCCACTGGAAGGGGGCACTACGAGCAGTACTTC
TRBV5-1,NA,TRBJ2-7,NA,CASSSRGALYEQYF,TGCGCCAGCAGCTCCCGGGGGGCGCTTTACGAGCAGTACTTC
TRBV9,TRBD1,TRBJ1-6,NA,CASSSGTGAYNSPLHF,TGTGCCAGCAGCTCCGGGACAGGGGCTTATAATTCACCCCTCCACTTT
TRBV28,NA,TRBJ1-6,NA,CASTLSVRNSPLHF,TGTGCCAGCACCCTCTCCGTCAGGAATTCACCCCTCCACTTT
TRBV10-2,TRBD1,TRBJ1-2,NA,CASSGSDRDGSDGYTF,TGCGCCAGCAGTGGATCCGACAGGGATGGTAGCGATGGCTACACCTTC
TRBV6-1,TRBD1,TRBJ1-2,few,CASSLTGTGYGYTF,TGTGCCAGCAGTCTCACCGGGACAGGCTATGGCTACACCTTC
TRBV6-5,NA,TRBJ1-2,NA,CASSVSGGKGYTF,TGTGCCAGCAGCGTGTCGGGGGGAAAGGGCTACACCTTC
TRBV6-6,TRBD1,TRBJ1-2,NA,CASSTGTGGIDGYTF,TGTGCCAGCAGCACCGGGACAGGGGGAATTGATGGCTACACCTTC
TRBV6-6,TRBD1,TRBJ2-1,NA,CASSTTGGTNNEQFF,TGTGCCAGCAGTACGACAGGGGGCACGAACAATGAGCAGTTCTTC
TRBV6-5,NA,TRBJ1-2,NA,CASSYSISNYGYPF,TGTGCCAGCAGTTACTCGATCTCTAACTATGGCTACCCCTTC
TRBV18,NA,TRBJ1-5,NA,CASSPDILQPQHF,TGTGCCAGCTCACCCGACATTCTTCAGCCCCAGCATTTT
TRBV20-1,TRBD1,TRBJ1-2,NA,CKVRQGGGYTF,TGCAAGGTCCGACAGGGGGGTGGCTACACCTTC
TRBV30,TRBD1,TRBJ2-7,NA,CAWTPGQGAPQYF,TGTGCCTGGACTCCGGGACAGGGGGCACCGCAGTACTTC
TRBV7-2,NA,TRBJ2-7,NA,CASSLQGGFYEQYF,TGTGCCAGCAGTCTTCAGGGGGGATTCTACGAGCAGTACTTC
TRBV30,TRBD1,TRBJ2-1,NA,CACTDRGEYEQFF,TGTGCCTGTACCGACAGGGGGGAATATGAGCAGTTCTTC
TRBV19,NA,TRBJ2-1,few,CASSKNNNEQFF,TGTGCCAGTAGTAAAAACAACAATGAGCAGTTCTTC
TRBV5-6,TRBD1,TRBJ1-2,NA,CASSSLTGGGYGYTF,TGTGCCAGCAGCTCGCTGACAGGGGGCGGATATGGCTACACCTTC
TRBV19,NA,TRBJ1-2,few,CASSIEGLYGYTF,TGTGCCAGTAGTATTGAGGGCCTCTATGGCTACACCTTC
TRBV2,NA,TRBJ2-7,few,CASSGVGGPYEQYF,TGTGCCAGCAGTGGAGTCGGGGGACCCTACGAGCAGTACTTC
TRBV7-7,NA,TRBJ1-4,NA,CASSPKIDSEKLFF,TGTGCTAGCAGCCCTAAAATAGACAGTGAAAAACTGTTTTTT
TRBV9,NA,TRBJ1-2,NA,CASSAAWGHFNANGYTF,TGTGCCAGCAGCGCGGCTTGGGGCCATTTTAACGCCAATGGCTACACCTTC
TRBV6-6,NA,TRBJ1-2,few,CASMRDTSSYGYTF,TGTGCCAGCATGAGGGACACCTCGTCGTATGGCTACACCTTC
TRBV5-4,TRBD2,TRBJ2-1,NA,CASSGRTSGGYNEQFF,TGTGCCAGCAGCGGCCGGACTAGCGGGGGCTACAATGAGCAGTTCTTC
TRBV6-5,NA,TRBJ1-1,NA,CASSYRQGLGTEAFF,TGTGCCAGCAGTTACAGGCAGGGGCTCGGCACTGAAGCTTTCTTT
TRBV6-5,NA,TRBJ1-2,NA,CASGSANYGYTF,TGTGCCAGCGGTAGCGCTAACTATGGCTACACCTTC
TRBV5-5,NA,TRBJ2-7,NA,CASSLTAGAGAYEQYF,TGTGCCAGCAGCTTGACGGCAGGTGCAGGGGCCTACGAGCAGTACTTC
TRBV11-2,NA,TRBJ2-5,NA,CASSLRGQGGETQYF,TGTGCCAGCAGCCTAAGAGGCCAGGGGGGTGAGACCCAGTACTTC
TRBV6-1,NA,TRBJ1-2,NA,CASSDSGVYGYTF,TGTGCCAGCAGTGATTCGGGGGTCTATGGCTACACCTTC
TRBV25-1,NA,TRBJ1-3,NA,CASSATGTSGNTIYF,TGTGCCAGCAGTGCAACAGGGACCTCTGGAAACACCATATATTTT
TRBV6-5,TRBD1,TRBJ2-3,NA,CATKQGQQTDTQYF,TGTGCCACAAAACAGGGACAGCAGACAGATACGCAGTATTTT
TRBV21-1,NA,TRBJ1-5,once,CATHLTGCSNQPQHF,TGTGCCACCCACTTGACAGGTTGTAGCAATCAGCCCCAGCATTTT
TRBV18,NA,TRBJ2-6,NA,CASSTSGSSGANVLTF,TGTGCCAGCTCGACGTCGGGGAGCTCTGGGGCCAACGTCCTGACTTTC
TRBV5-6,TRBD2,TRBJ2-1,NA,CASSLPGLAGDEQFF,TGTGCCAGCAGCTTGCCCGGACTAGCGGGGGATGAGCAGTTCTTC
TRBV19,TRBD1,TRBJ1-2,NA,CASSMGQVNGYTF,TGTGCCAGTAGCATGGGACAGGTGAATGGCTACACCTTC
TRBV19,TRBD1,TRBJ1-5,NA,CASKDRSDSNQPQHF,TGTGCCAGTAAGGACAGGTCCGATAGCAATCAGCCCCAGCATTTT
TRBV5-1,TRBD1,TRBJ1-6,NA,CASSSGTGYNSPLHF,TGCGCCAGCAGCTCTGGGACAGGTTATAATTCACCCCTCCACTTT
TRBV30,NA,TRBJ1-1,NA,CAWSEDSLTEAFF,TGTGCCTGGAGTGAGGACAGTTTGACTGAAGCTTTCTTT
TRBV2,NA,TRBJ2-1,NA,CASSRGGDYNEQFF,TGTGCCAGCAGCCGAGGGGGGGATTACAATGAGCAGTTCTTC
TRBV9,NA,TRBJ2-2,NA,CASSASTSPGELFF,TGTGCCAGCAGCGCCTCCACTAGCCCCGGGGAGCTGTTTTTT
TRBV7-2,NA,TRBJ2-7,NA,CASSLDRAGVYEQYF,TGTGCCAGCAGCTTAGACCGGGCAGGGGTATACGAGCAGTACTTC
TRBV5-1,TRBD1,TRBJ2-1,once,CASSLTGTGVLGVGDEQFF,TGCGCCAGCAGCTTGACCGGGACAGGTGTTTTAGGGGTGGGCGATGAGCAGTTCTTC